This T cell receptor (beta chain) was profiled in a study of blood T cell repertoires in COVID-19 (TCRdb year 2020). Regarding the research as a whole: Samples covering the acute and convalescent phases of COVID-19 were provided by collaborators in the United States, Italy and Spain. The dataset comprised deeply sampled blood TCRbeta repertoires from subjects exposed to, actively infected with, or recovered from COVID-19. HLA class I and class II types, where available, came from metadata supplied by the sample provider rather than from assay-based typing. Sample metadata almost always included a de-identified subject ID, COVID-19 status, age in years and sex. The samples were drawn from two sources: the first 160 participants of the ongoing ImmuneRACE study, and 1,200 or so subjects contributed by 6 global collaborators. The prospective study material was composed of cDNA or gDNA derived from T cells, B-cell-depleted T cells, or PBMCs. A freely available public database, intended as a resource for researchers studying the immune response to SARS-CoV-2, is where the repertoires were released. Overall results and qualifications from the work: Clinical and demographic metadata were provided uncurated, with the amount varying by source and participant.

A word on this clone: This clone's antigen is unknown. Base qualities are not at hand, and no much larger clone is one base apart.

The immunoSEQ Assay, a bias-controlled multiplex PCR, was used to amplify TCRbeta CDR3 regions from genomic DNA. Under the source paper's analysis protocol: Within the assay, amplification of reference gene primers was used to estimate how many nucleated cells each sample contained. To quantify the absolute abundance of each unique TCRbeta CDR3 rearrangement, sequence reads were collapsed and filtered. For each sample, productive Simpson clonality was calculated as the square root of Simpson's diversity index across productive rearrangements. In TCRdb, the immuneACCESS table is reduced to in-frame sequences with V and J assigned. These tables do not hold every clone; where another copy was compared, an unresolved V gene accounts for under half, and the others remain unexplained. D and trimming come from the DNA, and the V and J calls and clone size come from that table. Across this sample there are approximately 210,000 clones, with under 90% seen only once. The biggest ten clones account for around 21% of the sample.

Measured from the cysteine to the phenylalanine, the CDR3 is 18 residues long. The only DNA kept is the CDR3, 54 bases in frame from the first base. According to the germline V gene, CDR1 reads KGHSH and CDR2 reads LQKENI. V is reduced by 3 bases and J by 0 bases, leaving a spacing of 15 bases between them. Collaborating institutions collected whole blood in K2EDTA tubes following their own protocols. For TCRbeta analysis, collaborator samples were shipped as frozen whole blood, as isolated PBMCs, or as DNA extracted from either sample type. This chain joins TRBV18 to TRBJ2-6; possibly the D gene is TRBD1, per 5 matching bases. Sequenced sample: peripheral blood. This clonotype was sampled from a human donor in a cohort sampled during active COVID-19. The DNA sequence follows: TGTGCCAGCTCACCCCCTGGACAAAGAGTCTCTGGGGCCAACGTCCTGACTTTC. Its amino acids are CASSPPGQRVSGANVLTF.